One sample yielded the 27 T cell receptor beta chains listed below, sequenced in a study of shared clonotypes between healthy human individuals. The data were produced by immunoSEQ multiplex PCR, yet TCRdb's version contains in-frame clones alone and is incomplete. The sample yields about 500,000 clones, 60% to 80% seen once. Sequenced input: PBMCs. Receptors were obtained from a woman between 40 and 50 years old in good health. Some clones in this sample may be carry-over from other donors' samples.

This chain connects TRBV11-2 to TRBJ2-7; tentatively, D is TRBD1 or TRBD2 (6 bases each). V dropped 4 bases and J dropped 9 bases, with 13 bases sitting between them. CDR1 is SGHAT and CDR2 is FQNNGV in the germline V gene. The CDR3 spans 12 residues. The CDR3 DNA reads TGTGCCAGCAGCTGGGGGGCGAGCGGGCAGTACTTC. This sequence encodes CASSWGASGQYF.

About this clone: This is likely an artifact of a read error, given a far larger clone one base away. The CDR3 DNA reads as TGCGCCAGCAGCCGAGCCGGGACAGGGAATCTCCGCTACACCTTC. It is translated as CASSRAGTGNLRYTF. J is TRBJ1-2 and V is TRBV4-3, with TRBD1 identical over 9 bases. The CDR3 covers 15 residues. Germline V CDR1 and CDR2: LGHNA, YSLEER. J lost 9 bases, V lost 4 bases, and 12 bases had no gene match.

The chain combines TRBV4-3 with TRBJ2-6, with D perhaps TRBD1 or TRBD2 (5 bases each). Germline V gene lookup returns CDR1 LGHNA and CDR2 YSLEER. V shed 0 bases and J shed 4 bases, with 10 bases lying between them. The CDR3 runs 16 residues. CDR3 sequence: CASSQDPRDGANVLTF. CDR3 DNA: TGCGCCAGCAGCCAAGATCCCAGGGACGGGGCCAACGTCCTGACTTTC.

The chain uses TRBV30 and TRBJ2-1; D gene ambiguous. V shed 2 bases and J shed 9 bases, with 8 bases lying between them. This CDR3 comprises 11 residues. CDR1 is GTSNPN, CDR2 SVGIG, per germline (reference sequence). CDR3 amino acids: CAWSSGSEQFF. Here the CDR3 DNA reads TGTGCCTGGAGTAGTGGGTCTGAGCAGTTCTTC.

This clone was seen once. The chain links TRBV2 to TRBJ2-1; possible D gene TRBD2, 6 bases. Trimming left V 6 bases short and J 14 bases short, with 17 bases between. CDR1 and CDR2 from the germline V gene are SNHLY and FYNNEI. The CDR3 runs 12 residues. CDR3 sequence: CASSRETTKEFF. As DNA, the CDR3 is TGTGCCAGCAGCCGGGAGACCACAAAGGAGTTCTTC.

This chain uses TRBV6-1 with TRBJ1-5; D possibly corresponds to TRBD1 (5 bases). Germline-derived CDR1 and CDR2 are MNHNS and SASEGT. The CDR3 length is 15 residues. V dropped 1 base and J dropped 4 bases, with 11 bases sitting between them. As DNA, the CDR3 is TGTGCCAGCAGTGAAGGGAGATGGGGGAATCAGCCCCAGCATTTT. Amino acids: CASSEGRWGNQPQHF.

About this clone: One base separates it from a far larger clone, so it is likely a read error. Within the sample, other DNA sequences also encode this same CDR3. The chain carries TRBV11-1 and TRBJ1-1; maybe TRBD1 (5 bases). Germline values: CDR1 SGHAT, CDR2 FQDESV (reference sequence). The V gene lost 3 bases and the J gene lost 0 bases, with 17 bases spanning the gap. The CDR3 is made up of 17 amino acids. The CDR3 coding sequence is TGTGCCAGCAGCTTCGTCAGGCAGGGTATCATGAACACTGAAGCTTTCTTT. Amino acid sequence: CASSFVRQGIMNTEAFF. The variable domain in full, completed from reference TRBV11-1 and TRBJ1-1, reads EAEVAQSPRYKITEKSQAVAFWCDPISGHATLYWYRQILGQGPELLVQFQDESVVDDSQLPKDRFSAERLKGVDSTLKIQPAELGDSAMYLCASSFVRQGIMNTEAFFGQGTRLTVV.

The genes are TRBV21-1 and TRBJ1-2. TRBV21-1 is designated a pseudogene. This CDR3 has 16 residues. The CDR3 bases are TGTGCCAGCAGAAAAAAACAGGCGAAGAGGGACTATGGCTACACCTTC. Its protein is CASRKKQAKRDYGYTF.

This rearrangement joins TRBV7-3 to TRBJ1-2; 9 bases fit TRBD1. The CDR3 contains 13 residues. Germline trimming cut 5 bases from V and 5 bases from J; bases unmatched to any gene: 3. CDR1 and CDR2 (germline): SGHTA, FQGTGA. This chain's CDR3 is CASSAGTGYGYTF. The CDR3 coding sequence is TGTGCCAGCAGCGCAGGGACAGGGTATGGCTACACCTTC. The full variable domain, with the rest looked up from reference TRBV7-3 and TRBJ1-2, is GAGVSQTPSNKVTEKGKYVELRCDPISGHTALYWYRQSLGQGPEFLIYFQGTGAADDSGLPNDRFFAVRPEGSVSTLKIQRTERGDSAVYLCASSAGTGYGYTFGSGTRLTVV.

This sequence joins TRBV29-1 and TRBJ1-2; no definite D call. The CDR3 consists of 14 residues. Germline values: CDR1 SQVTM, CDR2 ANQGSEA. Trimming left V 3 bases short and J 4 bases short, with 15 bases between. CDR3 sequence: CSVDPTVGIYGYTF. As DNA, the CDR3 is TGCAGCGTTGATCCAACGGTAGGGATCTATGGCTACACCTTC.

In the case of this clone: The junction departs from germline at one end; a sequencing error may be responsible. J is TRBJ2-5 and V is TRBV2; 7 positions match TRBD1. This CDR3 spans 15 amino acids. CDR1 is SNHLY, CDR2 FYNNEI, per germline. The CDR3 bases are TGTGCCAGCAGTGAAGGTGGGACAGCCCCCTACGAGCAGCACTTC. This codes for CASSEGGTAPYEQHF.

The V and J genes are TRBV29-1 and TRBJ1-4; TRBD1 matches 7 bases. The ends lost 2 bases at V and 7 bases at J; junction bases unmatched: 13. Germline values: CDR1 SQVTM, CDR2 ANQGSEA. The CDR3 is 16 amino acids. In DNA, the CDR3 is TGCAGCGTTGAACCTTTCGAGGGGGCGAAGGCTGAAAAACTGTTTTTT. This codes for CSVEPFEGAKAEKLFF.

The table lists this clone with many counts. This chain joins TRBV4-1 and TRBJ2-7; TRBD1 matches at 8 bases. The V segment lost 3 bases and the J segment 1 base; nucleotides outside the gene matches: 2. The CDR3 contains 14 residues. Germline V gene sequence: CDR1 MGHRA, CDR2 YSYEKL. The DNA for the CDR3 is TGCGCCAGCAGCCACCGGGACAGGTCCTACGAGCAGTACTTC. As protein: CASSHRDRSYEQYF.

This chain connects TRBV6-1 to TRBJ2-5; possibly TRBD1 for D (6 bases). This CDR3 region has 14 residues. CDR1 MNHNS and CDR2 SASEGT come from the germline V gene. V was shortened by 4 bases and J by 2 bases, with 11 bases between the two germline ends. The CDR3 DNA sequence: TGTGCCAGCAGTGGACAAACAGGGCAAGAGACCCAGTACTTC. It encodes CASSGQTGQETQYF.

This sequence joins TRBV6-5 and TRBJ2-1, with D perhaps TRBD2 (5 bases). This CDR3 comprises 13 residues. Germline loops: CDR1 MNHEY, CDR2 SVGAGI. The germline V and J ends were trimmed by 5 bases and 5 bases, with 10 bases remaining between them. CDR3 in DNA: TGTGCCAGCAGTAAAGCGGAAAACAATGAGCAGTTCTTC. Translation: CASSKAENNEQFF.

The chain links TRBV2 to TRBJ1-1; 7 nucleotides match TRBD1. The length of the CDR3 is 13 residues. Germline CDR1 SNHLY, CDR2 FYNNEI. Losses at the gene ends were 11 bases for V and 6 bases for J; bases not matched to a gene: 12. CDR3 coding DNA: TGTGCCCCAGGGGGACGGAGAGGGTCTGAAGCTTTCTTT. This encodes CAPGGRRGSEAFF.

The gene calls are TRBV9 and TRBJ1-4, with a possible D match to TRBD1 (6 bases). The CDR3 has 17 amino acids. V lost 0 bases, J lost 0 bases, and 12 bases lay in between. Germline-derived CDR1 and CDR2 are SGDLS and YYNGEE. The CDR3 is CASSVEGEVATNEKLFF. The CDR3 region has the DNA TGTGCCAGCAGCGTAGAGGGGGAAGTTGCAACTAATGAAAAACTGTTTTTT.

The chain joins TRBV7-9 to TRBJ2-7, with 9 positions matching TRBD1. The CDR3 is 15 residues long. The V gene's germline CDR1 is SEHNR and CDR2 FQNEAQ (reference sequence). V was clipped by 0 bases and J by 2 bases; unmatched bases: 2. Here the CDR3 DNA reads TGTGCCAGCAGCTTAGCGGGACAGGGACCCTACGAGCAGTACTTC. This codes for CASSLAGQGPYEQYF.

The chain combines TRBV5-1 with TRBJ1-1, with TRBD1 matching over 8 bases. The CDR3 has 15 residues. Germline CDR1 and CDR2: SGHRS and YFSETQ. The V and J ends lost 0 bases and 1 base, in that order; junction bases with no gene match: 2. The CDR3 DNA reads TGCGCCAGCAGCTTGGCGACAGGGGCGAACACTGAAGCTTTCTTT. Amino acid sequence: CASSLATGANTEAFF. The complete variable domain, with remaining parts taken from reference TRBV5-1 and TRBJ1-1, reads KAGVTQTPRYLIKTRGQQVTLSCSPISGHRSVSWYQQTPGQGLQFLFEYFSETQRNKGNFPGRFSGRQFSNSRSEMNVSTLELGDSALYLCASSLATGANTEAFFGQGTRLTVV.

This clone turned up a few times. V and J are TRBV10-3 and TRBJ1-2; 9 nucleotides match TRBD1. Trimming cost V 7 bases and J 5 bases; bases outside gene matches: 5. Germline assignment: CDR1 ENHRY and CDR2 SYGVKD. The CDR3 sequence is 13 residues long. The DNA for the CDR3 is TGTGCCATCACGGGACAGGGTGCATATGGCTACACCTTC. This translates into CAITGQGAYGYTF.

V and J are TRBV5-6 and TRBJ2-7, with TRBD2 identical over 13 bases. This CDR3 contains 16 residues. J lost 7 bases, V lost 0 bases, and 7 bases had no gene match. Germline CDR1 and CDR2: SGHDT and YYEEEE. The CDR3 reads CASSLGAGLAGVEQYF. Written as DNA, the CDR3 is TGTGCCAGCAGCTTGGGCGCAGGACTAGCGGGAGTGGAGCAGTACTTC. Full variable domain (missing parts from reference TRBV5-6 and TRBJ2-7): DAGVTQSPTHLIKTRGQQVTLRCSPKSGHDTVSWYQQALGQGPQFIFQYYEEEERQRGNFPDRFSGHQFPNYSSELNVNALLLGDSALYLCASSLGAGLAGVEQYFGPGTRLTVT.

The genes are TRBV29-1 and TRBJ1-1; maybe TRBD1 (6 bases). Germline V gene sequence: CDR1 SQVTM, CDR2 ANQGSEA. This CDR3 comprises 15 residues. V shed 0 bases and J shed 4 bases, with 15 bases lying between them. The DNA for the CDR3 is TGCAGCGTTGAAGACGGGGCGGGGGGCGGCACTGAAGCTTTCTTT. Amino acid sequence: CSVEDGAGGGTEAFF.

V gene TRBV7-2 combines with J gene TRBJ2-7; 9 nucleotides agree with TRBD2. V lost 1 base and J lost 7; bases outside the gene matches: 8. Germline lookup yields CDR1 SGHTA and CDR2 FQGNSA. This CDR3 comprises 15 residues. CDR3 amino acids: CASSLGAGGPREQYF. The CDR3 DNA sequence: TGTGCCAGCAGCTTAGGAGCGGGAGGACCTAGGGAGCAGTACTTC.

The J gene is TRBJ2-2, the V gene TRBV19; D is ambiguous. The V and J ends lost 6 bases and 6 bases respectively, with 20 bases between them. The CDR3 loop spans 16 amino acids. Germline lookup yields CDR1 LNHDA and CDR2 SQIVND (reference sequence). The CDR3 DNA is TGTGCCAGTAGCCGTCTGGGTGTGAGCTCTTCCGGGGAGCTGTTTTTT. Residues: CASSRLGVSSSGELFF.

The chain carries TRBV14 and TRBJ2-7; TRBD1 might be the D (6 bases). Trimming took off 4 bases at V and 3 bases at J, with 13 bases between the two ends. The CDR3 has 14 residues. CDR1 is SGHDN, CDR2 FVKESK, per germline. DNA for the CDR3: TGTGCCAGCAGCCGGCCCTCGGACAGCTACGAGCAGTACTTC. Its translation is CASSRPSDSYEQYF. Filled out from reference TRBV14 and TRBJ2-7, the complete variable domain reads EAGVTQFPSHSVIEKGQTVTLRCDPISGHDNLYWYRRVMGKEIKFLLHFVKESKQDESGMPNNRFLAERTGGTYSTLKVQPAELEDSGVYFCASSRPSDSYEQYFGPGTRLTVT.

The chain combines TRBV6-6 with TRBJ2-1; D perhaps matches TRBD2 (6 bases). V lost 6 bases, J lost 0 bases, and 15 bases lay in between. This CDR3 spans 16 amino acids. Germline CDR1 is MNHNY and CDR2 is SVGAGI (reference sequence). This CDR3 is CASSASLAFSYNEQFF. CDR3 sequence (DNA): TGTGCCAGCAGCGCGTCTCTAGCGTTCTCCTACAATGAGCAGTTCTTC.

The chain links TRBV7-2 to TRBJ2-1, with TRBD2 matching over 8 bases. The CDR3 is 16 residues long. Per the germline V gene, CDR1 is SGHTA and CDR2 is FQGNSA. J gave up 4 bases and V 1 base, and 6 bases lay outside the gene matches. The CDR3 spells CASSLESGSSYNEQFF. As DNA, the CDR3 is TGTGCCAGCAGCTTAGAGAGCGGGAGTTCTTACAATGAGCAGTTCTTC.